This T cell receptor (beta chain) is drawn from a study of blood T cell repertoires in COVID-19. As for the study in general: Sample material is recorded as cDNA or gDNA derived from T cells, B-cell-depleted T cells, or PBMCs.

As processed by the authors: Estimation of nucleated cell counts was performed using reference gene primer amplification. Sequenced by immunoSEQ multiplex PCR; TCRdb stores in-frame clones only, minus some. V and J calls and clone size are given by that table; D and trimming were obtained from the DNA. This sample has about 50,000 clones; 88% occur once, and the top ten carry about 13%. V was clipped by 1 base and J by 12 bases; unmatched bases: 6. The length of the CDR3 is 13 residues. CDR1 MGHRA and CDR2 YSYEKL come from the germline V gene. This clone was seen a single time. The TCR was taken from a human donor with active COVID-19. The donor label of this sample is uncertain. The chain employs TRBV4-1 and TRBJ2-3; 8 bases line up with TRBD2. The sequenced sample was peripheral blood. The CDR3 spells CASSQVSGGTQYF. CDR3 bases: TGCGCCAGCAGCCAAGTGAGCGGGGGAACTCAGTATTTT.